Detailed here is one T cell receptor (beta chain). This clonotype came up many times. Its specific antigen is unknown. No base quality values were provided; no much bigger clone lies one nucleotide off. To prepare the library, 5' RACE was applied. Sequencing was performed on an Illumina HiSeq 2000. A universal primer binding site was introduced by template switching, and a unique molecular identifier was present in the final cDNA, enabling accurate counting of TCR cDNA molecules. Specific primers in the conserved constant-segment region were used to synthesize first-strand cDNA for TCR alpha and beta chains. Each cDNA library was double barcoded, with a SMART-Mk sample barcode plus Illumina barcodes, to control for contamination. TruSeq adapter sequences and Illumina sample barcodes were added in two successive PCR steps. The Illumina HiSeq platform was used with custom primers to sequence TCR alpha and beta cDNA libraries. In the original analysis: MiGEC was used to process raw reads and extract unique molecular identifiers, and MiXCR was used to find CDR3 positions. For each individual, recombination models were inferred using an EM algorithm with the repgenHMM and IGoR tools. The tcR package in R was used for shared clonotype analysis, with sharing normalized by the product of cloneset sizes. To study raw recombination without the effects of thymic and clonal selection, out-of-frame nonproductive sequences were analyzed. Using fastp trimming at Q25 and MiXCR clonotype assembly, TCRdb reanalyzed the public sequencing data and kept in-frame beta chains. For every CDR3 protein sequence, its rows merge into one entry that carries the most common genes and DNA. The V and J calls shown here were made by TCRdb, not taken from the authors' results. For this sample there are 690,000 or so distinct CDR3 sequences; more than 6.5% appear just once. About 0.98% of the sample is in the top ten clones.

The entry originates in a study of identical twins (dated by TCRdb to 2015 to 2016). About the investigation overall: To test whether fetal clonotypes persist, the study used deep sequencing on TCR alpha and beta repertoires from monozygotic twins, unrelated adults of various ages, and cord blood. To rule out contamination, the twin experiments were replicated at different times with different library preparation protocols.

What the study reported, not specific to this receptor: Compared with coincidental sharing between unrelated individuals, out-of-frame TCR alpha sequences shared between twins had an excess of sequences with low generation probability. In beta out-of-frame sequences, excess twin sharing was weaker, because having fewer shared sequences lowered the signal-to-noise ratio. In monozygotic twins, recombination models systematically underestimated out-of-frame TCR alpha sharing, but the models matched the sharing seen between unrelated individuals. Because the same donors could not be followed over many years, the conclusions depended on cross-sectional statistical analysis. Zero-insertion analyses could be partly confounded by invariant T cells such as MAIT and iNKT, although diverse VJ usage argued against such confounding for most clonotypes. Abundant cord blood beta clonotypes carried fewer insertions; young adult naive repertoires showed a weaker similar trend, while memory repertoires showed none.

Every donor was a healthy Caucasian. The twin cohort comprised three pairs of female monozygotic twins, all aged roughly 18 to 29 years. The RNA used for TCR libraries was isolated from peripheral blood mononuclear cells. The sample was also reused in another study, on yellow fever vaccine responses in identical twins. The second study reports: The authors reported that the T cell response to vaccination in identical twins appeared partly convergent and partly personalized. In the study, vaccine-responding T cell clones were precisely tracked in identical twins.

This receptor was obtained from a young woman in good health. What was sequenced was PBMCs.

The CDR3 here reads CASSSQLDRNEQFF. The nucleotide sequence reads as follows: TGCGCCAGCAGCTCCCAACTCGACAGGAATGAGCAGTTCTTC. The chain links TRBV5-1 with TRBJ2-1, and the D gene may be TRBD1, 6 bases matching. CDR1 SGHRS and CDR2 YFSETQ are derived from the germline V gene. Measured from the cysteine to the phenylalanine, the CDR3 is 14 residues long. Just the 42-base CDR3 DNA is kept, in frame starting at base 1. V and J are truncated by 3 bases and 7 bases respectively, leaving an intervening sequence of 14 bases.